The present T cell receptor beta chain was sequenced within a study of T cells after posttransplantation cyclophosphamide. Study-wide points: Donor CD8+ memory clones often dominated recipient blood repertoires at later times. Blood and skin or GI T cell repertoires showed limited TRB overlap. Recipient CMV seropositivity and CMV reactivation strongly tracked TRB clonality.

Details on this clone: Its antigen remains unidentified.

Repertoires were generated with immunoSEQ multiplex PCR, while TCRdb's copy carries only in-frame clones and drops some. The sample has roughly 32,000 clones, 75% to 95% seen once; the top ten hold just under 0.25%. With 8 bases clipped from V and 0 bases from J, the junction kept 7 bases outside the gene matches. Germline V gene sequence: CDR1 GTSNPN, CDR2 SVGIG (reference sequence). The CDR3 has 16 amino acids. Cells defined as naive were viable CD3+CD4+ or CD3+CD8+ and CCR7+CD45RA+CD45RO-CD95-CD27+CD28+. The clonotype was recovered from a woman aged 60 to 75 in good health, CMV-negative, and a related stem cell transplant donor. The rearrangement joins TRBV30 to TRBJ2-1; 13 bases map to TRBD2. Sequencing used naive CD4+ T cells sorted from PBMCs. The CDR3 DNA sequence: TGTGCCCGAAAGACTAGCGGGGGGAGCTCCTACAATGAGCAGTTCTTC. Its protein product is CARKTSGGSSYNEQFF.